This is a list of T cell receptor beta chains from one sample in a study of blood T cell repertoires in COVID-19. The assay was immunoSEQ multiplex PCR, and TCRdb's table has in-frame clones only and misses some. Of around 300,000 clones in the sample, approximately 83% were seen once. Sequences were obtained from peripheral blood. The origin of the receptors is a human donor in a cohort sampled during active COVID-19. Both conserved end residues are part of each CDR3. Size is omitted from some rows. Given values are once, few, many or a class for expanded clones.

len: 16; v_gene: TRBV29-1; j_gene: TRBJ2-7; abundance: NA; CDR3aa: CSAGHRGQGASYEQYF
len: 15; v_gene: TRBV18; j_gene: TRBJ2-1; abundance: NA; CDR3aa: CASSPGQGGGNEQFF
len: 12; v_gene: TRBV7-8; j_gene: TRBJ1-2; abundance: NA; CDR3aa: CASSQYRGGYTF
len: 17; v_gene: TRBV6-4; j_gene: TRBJ2-1; abundance: NA; CDR3aa: CASSDKETGGVDNEQFF
len: 13; v_gene: TRBV5-1; j_gene: TRBJ2-1; abundance: NA; CDR3aa: CASSLAASNEQFF
len: 13; v_gene: TRBV27; j_gene: TRBJ1-2; abundance: NA; CDR3aa: CASRATDTYGYTF
len: 16; v_gene: TRBV5-1; j_gene: TRBJ2-1; abundance: NA; CDR3aa: CASSFTSGASYNEQFF
len: 13; v_gene: TRBV6-6; j_gene: TRBJ1-5; abundance: NA; CDR3aa: CASRDQGSQPQHF
len: 15; v_gene: TRBV5-4; j_gene: TRBJ2-2; abundance: NA; CDR3aa: CASSPGQQNTGELFF
len: 14; v_gene: TRBV5-4; j_gene: TRBJ1-1; abundance: few; CDR3aa: CASSTGQGRTEAFF
len: 14; v_gene: TRBV7-9; j_gene: TRBJ2-7; abundance: NA; CDR3aa: CASSIKDSGNEQYF
len: 15; v_gene: TRBV28; j_gene: TRBJ2-3; abundance: NA; CDR3aa: CASSQQGASLHTQYF
len: 13; v_gene: TRBV6-5; j_gene: TRBJ1-1; abundance: NA; CDR3aa: CASSLSSNLEAFF
len: 14; v_gene: TRBV6-1; j_gene: TRBJ1-2; abundance: NA; CDR3aa: CASSEGGTNYGYTF
len: 11; v_gene: TRBV2; j_gene: TRBJ2-1; abundance: NA; CDR3aa: CASSELNEQFF
len: 15; v_gene: TRBV25-1; j_gene: TRBJ2-5; abundance: NA; CDR3aa: CASSEWNGGQETQYF
len: 14; v_gene: TRBV27; j_gene: TRBJ2-5; abundance: NA; CDR3aa: CASRGQGPIETQYF
len: 14; v_gene: TRBV7-2; j_gene: TRBJ2-7; abundance: NA; CDR3aa: CASSTDRGAYEQYF
len: 14; v_gene: TRBV6-5; j_gene: TRBJ1-6; abundance: NA; CDR3aa: CASRADRGGSPLHF
len: 15; v_gene: TRBV24-1; j_gene: TRBJ2-3; abundance: NA; CDR3aa: CATSDFSSGSYTQYF
len: 13; v_gene: TRBV2; j_gene: TRBJ1-2; abundance: NA; CDR3aa: CATTDRGDYGYTF
len: 12; v_gene: TRBV12-3/TRBV12-4; j_gene: TRBJ2-3; abundance: NA; CDR3aa: CASRQSTDTQYF
len: 17; v_gene: TRBV19; j_gene: TRBJ1-5; abundance: NA; CDR3aa: CASSIENTGSRGQPQHF
len: 14; v_gene: TRBV11-2; j_gene: TRBJ2-5; abundance: NA; CDR3aa: CASSLIGGAETQYF
len: 15; v_gene: TRBV27; j_gene: TRBJ1-6; abundance: NA; CDR3aa: CASSWQGARNSPLHF
len: 16; v_gene: TRBV28; j_gene: TRBJ1-2; abundance: NA; CDR3aa: CASSPTGTGLIYGYTF
len: 14; v_gene: TRBV18; j_gene: TRBJ1-6; abundance: NA; CDR3aa: CASSPMESDSPLHF
len: 14; v_gene: TRBV2; j_gene: TRBJ2-1; abundance: few; CDR3aa: CARTSGSSYNEQFF
len: 15; v_gene: TRBV5-6; j_gene: TRBJ2-1; abundance: many; CDR3aa: CASSLGAEPYNEQFF
len: 14; v_gene: TRBV12-5; j_gene: TRBJ1-5; abundance: NA; CDR3aa: CASGLQYSNQPQHF
len: 20; v_gene: TRBV7-8; j_gene: TRBJ2-3; abundance: few; CDR3aa: CASSPYRLAGSYGSTDTQYF
len: 15; v_gene: TRBV7-9; j_gene: TRBJ2-3; abundance: NA; CDR3aa: CASSGLTGGTDTQYF
len: 15; v_gene: TRBV10-2; j_gene: TRBJ2-1; abundance: NA; CDR3aa: CASSVTSGRASEQFF
len: 15; v_gene: TRBV4-2; j_gene: TRBJ1-5; abundance: NA; CDR3aa: CASSQAGVSNQPQHF
len: 18; v_gene: TRBV12-5; j_gene: TRBJ2-7; abundance: NA; CDR3aa: CASGLETPTSQSPYEQYF
len: 13; v_gene: TRBV9; j_gene: TRBJ1-6; abundance: NA; CDR3aa: CASSVGENSPLHF
len: 14; v_gene: TRBV7-8; j_gene: TRBJ2-1; abundance: NA; CDR3aa: CASSLGTGHNEQFF
len: 15; v_gene: TRBV19; j_gene: TRBJ1-2; abundance: NA; CDR3aa: CASSIALGGTNGYTF
len: 15; v_gene: TRBV6-6; j_gene: TRBJ2-1; abundance: NA; CDR3aa: CASRTGGLAGDEQFF
len: 12; v_gene: TRBV19; j_gene: TRBJ1-6; abundance: NA; CDR3aa: CASGQGYSPLHF
len: 15; v_gene: TRBV14; j_gene: TRBJ2-7; abundance: NA; CDR3aa: CASSQAHSGLYEQYF
len: 13; v_gene: TRBV6-6; j_gene: TRBJ1-1; abundance: few; CDR3aa: CASSDNRNTEAFF
len: 13; v_gene: TRBV5-8; j_gene: TRBJ2-5; abundance: NA; CDR3aa: CASSRDSQETQYF
len: 12; v_gene: TRBV3-1/TRBV3-2; j_gene: TRBJ1-2; abundance: NA; CDR3aa: CASSQAEYGYTF
len: 15; v_gene: TRBV15; j_gene: TRBJ1-1; abundance: NA; CDR3aa: CATSRGGGLDTEAFF
len: 16; v_gene: TRBV28; j_gene: TRBJ2-7; abundance: NA; CDR3aa: CASSSPRVRSRPEQYF
len: 14; v_gene: TRBV19; j_gene: TRBJ2-1; abundance: NA; CDR3aa: CASSGPTGGREQFF
len: 16; v_gene: TRBV9; j_gene: TRBJ2-3; abundance: once; CDR3aa: CASSRGRERYTDTQYF
len: 12; v_gene: TRBV10-3; j_gene: TRBJ1-2; abundance: NA; CDR3aa: CAISERGGGYTF
len: 14; v_gene: TRBV7-2; j_gene: TRBJ1-4; abundance: NA; CDR3aa: CASSPMTGGEKLFF
len: 24; v_gene: TRBV3-1/TRBV3-2; j_gene: TRBJ2-1; abundance: NA; CDR3aa: CATPTDPGHRLAGGQCTYYNEQFF
len: 14; v_gene: TRBV5-1; j_gene: TRBJ2-2; abundance: NA; CDR3aa: CATSPGTNTGELFF